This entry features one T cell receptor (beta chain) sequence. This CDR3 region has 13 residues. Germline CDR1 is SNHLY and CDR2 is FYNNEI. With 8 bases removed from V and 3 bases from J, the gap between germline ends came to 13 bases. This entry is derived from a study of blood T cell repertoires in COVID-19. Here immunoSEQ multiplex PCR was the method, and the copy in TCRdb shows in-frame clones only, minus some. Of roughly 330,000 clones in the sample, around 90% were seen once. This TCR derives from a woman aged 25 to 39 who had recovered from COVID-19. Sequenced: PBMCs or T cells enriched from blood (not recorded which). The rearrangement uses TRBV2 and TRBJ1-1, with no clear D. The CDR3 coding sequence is TGTGCCAGCCCGATCCGCCGGGACACTGAAGCTTTCTTT. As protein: CASPIRRDTEAFF.